These 24 T cell receptor beta chains came from one sample sequenced in a study of T-cell reconstitution after alpha-beta-depleted transplantation in children. The TCRbeta library was prepared with unique molecular identifiers. One entry per CDR3 protein results from TCRdb running MiXCR on the PCR reads. The sample consists of around 300,000 distinct CDR3 sequences, around a tenth of them appearing once. Sequencing used peripheral blood, obtained 180 days after TCRalphabeta/CD19-depleted stem cell transplant. The receptor source for this set is a male patient aged 2 to 10 who had a stem cell transplant for chronic granulomatous disease, so the T cells may come from the graft donor.

This clonotype was seen many times. The V and J genes are TRBV20-1 and TRBJ2-1; TRBD2 agrees at 9 bases. After removal of 0 bases from V and 6 bases from J, the junction contained 6 bases not matched to a gene. The germline gives CDR1 DFQATT, CDR2 SNEGSKA (reference sequence). The CDR3 covers 15 residues. The CDR3 loop reads CSARDGSGRSNEQFF. DNA for the CDR3: TGCAGTGCTAGAGATGGGAGCGGGAGGTCCAATGAGCAGTTCTTC.

This chain links TRBV19 with TRBJ1-5, with TRBD1 identical over 11 bases. Per the germline V gene, CDR1 is LNHDA and CDR2 is SQIVND (reference sequence). V was pared by 5 bases and J by 3 bases, with 6 bases of the junction left unmatched. This CDR3 has 16 residues. CDR3 DNA: TGTGCCAGTAGTGACCGGACAGGGGGCGTCAATCAGCCCCAGCATTTT. Its translation is CASSDRTGGVNQPQHF.

This clonotype was found many times. The chain combines TRBV20-1 with TRBJ2-7; 10 bases match TRBD1. Germline CDR1 reads DFQATT; CDR2 reads SNEGSKA (reference sequence). The V gene end was trimmed by 4 bases and the J gene end by 2 bases; junction bases not matched to a gene: 5. The length of the CDR3 is 14 residues. The CDR3 spells CSAKPGQGTYEQYF. CDR3 DNA sequence: TGCAGTGCTAAACCGGGACAGGGGACCTACGAGCAGTACTTC.

This clonotype was seen at least ten times. The chain uses TRBV7-2 and TRBJ2-1, with TRBD2 matching over 7 bases. The germline V gene encodes CDR1 SGHTA and CDR2 FQGNSA. The CDR3 is 14 amino acids. The junction had 5 bases not matched to a gene; V was cut back by 4 bases and J by 5 bases. The CDR3 sequence: CASSWGGKNNEQFF. CDR3 DNA sequence: TGTGCCAGCAGCTGGGGGGGAAAAAACAATGAGCAGTTCTTC.

In this sample, this clonotype turned up a few times. A read error may be the cause here, since a much bigger clone is one base away. The chain carries TRBV5-1 and TRBJ1-2, with TRBD1 matching over 9 bases. The CDR3 spans 14 residues. CDR1 and CDR2 (germline): SGHRS, YFSETQ. CDR3 amino acids: CASSSGQGPYGDTF. The DNA for the CDR3 is TGCGCCAGCAGCAGTGGACAGGGGCCCTATGGCGACACCTTC.

At least ten counts were recorded for this clonotype. The chain joins TRBV7-9 to TRBJ2-7; D unclear. The CDR3 has 16 amino acids. CDR1 and CDR2 from the germline V gene are SEHNR and FQNEAQ (reference sequence). V lost 1 base and J 0 bases, leaving 13 bases between the germline ends. The CDR3 coding sequence is TGTGCCAGCAGCTTAGTAGGTTCCAGCCGCTCCTACGAGCAGTACTTC. Encoded protein: CASSLVGSSRSYEQYF.

In its sample, this clonotype was seen many times. The V gene is TRBV20-1, the J gene TRBJ2-3; possibly TRBD2 for D (5 bases). Germline V gene data show CDR1 as DFQATT and CDR2 as SNEGSKA (reference sequence). The CDR3 extends over 13 amino acids. V lost 3 bases to trimming and J lost 0 bases, with 7 bases between them. Here the CDR3 reads CSARRASTDTQYF. CDR3 in DNA: TGCAGTGCTAGGCGGGCCAGCACAGATACGCAGTATTTT.

This clonotype was recorded at least ten times. This rearrangement joins TRBV4-3 to TRBJ2-7; 14 nucleotides agree with TRBD2. Germline V gives CDR1 LGHNA, CDR2 YSLEER. This CDR3 region has 17 residues. The V segment lost 3 bases and the J segment 2 bases; nucleotides outside the gene matches: 6. The CDR3 nucleotides are TGCGCCAGCAGCCACCTCAGGACTAGCGGGGGGCCCTACGAGCAGTACTTC. Translated: CASSHLRTSGGPYEQYF.

The sample holds many counts of this clonotype. This chain connects TRBV20-1 to TRBJ2-1; no reliable D call. This CDR3 has 13 amino acids. Trimming left V 7 bases short and J 8 bases short, with 18 bases between. The germline V gene has CDR1 DFQATT and CDR2 SNEGSKA (reference sequence). The CDR3 here is CSGKGSMLDEQFF. The CDR3 nucleotides are TGCAGTGGGAAGGGCTCAATGTTGGATGAGCAGTTCTTC.

There are many counts of this clonotype. The CDR3 DNA reads TGTGCCAGCAGCCAAGTTGTGGCTAGCATGGCCGAGCAGTACTTC. Its protein is CASSQVVASMAEQYF. This chain uses TRBV4-2 with TRBJ2-7, with a possible D match to TRBD2 (5 bases). V was pared by 1 base and J by 6 bases, with 16 bases between. The CDR3 totals 15 residues. Germline V gene lookup returns CDR1 LGHNA and CDR2 YNFKEQ.

The table lists this clonotype with many counts. V usage is TRBV25-1 and J usage is TRBJ2-5; 12 nucleotides line up with TRBD2. The CDR3 consists of 18 residues. The trim removed 0 bases at V and 4 bases at J, leaving 9 bases unmatched. Germline lookup yields CDR1 MGHDK and CDR2 SYGVNS. The CDR3 sequence: CASSEYKERGLAGETQYF. Written as DNA, the CDR3 is TGTGCCAGCAGTGAATATAAGGAGAGGGGACTAGCGGGAGAGACCCAGTACTTC.

This clonotype has at least ten counts. V usage is TRBV7-6 and J usage is TRBJ2-1, with D tentatively TRBD2 (6 bases). Trimming cost V 1 base and J 7 bases, with 14 bases left between them. Germline V gene data show CDR1 as SGHVS and CDR2 as FNYEAQ. The CDR3 covers 15 residues. CDR3 protein: CASSLVQGGNNEQFF. CDR3 nucleotides: TGTGCCAGCAGCTTAGTGCAGGGAGGTAATAATGAGCAGTTCTTC.

A single count supports this clonotype. A much larger clone differs from this one at a single base, so this may be a read error. This chain links TRBV6-1 with TRBJ1-4; a weak D match, TRBD1 (5 bases). From germline, CDR1 is MNHNS and CDR2 SASEGT. This CDR3 is built from 16 residues. The V end lost 10 bases, the J end lost 7 bases, and 25 bases lay between the germline ends. For the CDR3, the DNA is TGTGCCATCAGCCACCCAAGCGGGGATGGGGGTGAAAAACTGTTTTTT. Amino acid sequence: CAISHPSGDGGEKLFF.

V usage is TRBV3-1 and J usage is TRBJ2-7; no clear D. The CDR3 loop spans 15 amino acids. V was cut by 2 bases and J by 6 bases, with 17 bases left in between. Germline V gene lookup returns CDR1 LGHDT and CDR2 YNNKEL (reference sequence). Here the CDR3 reads CASSQFQVASGEQYF. CDR3 nucleotide sequence: TGTGCCAGCAGCCAATTTCAGGTGGCATCGGGCGAGCAGTACTTC.

There are many counts of this clonotype. The chain uses TRBV6-1 and TRBJ2-1; the D gene could be TRBD1 or TRBD2 (5 bases each). Germline CDR1 MNHNS, CDR2 SASEGT. Deletions cut 6 bases from V and 0 bases from J, with 12 bases between. This CDR3 contains 15 residues. This CDR3 reads CASSFSDSSYNEQFF. CDR3 DNA sequence: TGTGCCAGCAGCTTTAGCGACAGCTCCTACAATGAGCAGTTCTTC.

This clonotype has a count of ten or more. The chain employs TRBV28 and TRBJ2-2; D is perhaps TRBD2 (6 bases). The CDR3 contains 15 residues. Deletions cut 2 bases from V and 7 bases from J, with 14 bases between. Germline lookup yields CDR1 MDHEN and CDR2 SYDVKM. CDR3: CASSLRENVGGELFF. The CDR3 nucleotides read TGTGCCAGCAGTTTACGGGAGAACGTCGGCGGGGAGCTGTTTTTT.

This clonotype appeared many times. The chain recombines TRBV15 with TRBJ2-4; tentatively, D is TRBD1 or TRBD2 (7 bases each). Trimming cost V 8 bases and J 5 bases, with 28 bases left between them. The CDR3 loop spans 18 amino acids. Germline CDR1 LNHNV, CDR2 YYDKDF (reference sequence). The CDR3 region has the DNA TGTGCCACCGGGGTGTTCCGGGACAGACCTGCGGGGGAAAACATTCAGTACTTC. As protein: CATGVFRDRPAGENIQYF.

Points on this clonotype: Just one base apart from a much larger clone, this may be a read error. This sequence joins TRBV2 and TRBJ2-3; D is possibly TRBD1 (6 bases). This CDR3 spans 17 amino acids. Germline-derived CDR1 and CDR2 are SNHLY and FYNNEI. The CDR3 nucleotides read TGTGCCAGCAGTGACCCACAGGGTGTAGTGAGCACAGATAAGCAGTATTTT. Translated, it gives CASSDPQGVVSTDKQYF.

In its sample, this clonotype was seen many times. This chain uses TRBV29-1 with TRBJ2-3; D possibly corresponds to TRBD1 (6 bases). The CDR3 length is 14 residues. Trimming removed 2 bases from V and 4 bases from J, with 13 bases in between. In germline, CDR1 is SQVTM, CDR2 ANQGSEA. This CDR3 is CSVETGRRPDTQYF. In nucleotides, the CDR3 is TGCAGCGTTGAAACAGGGCGGAGGCCAGATACGCAGTATTTT.

This rearrangement joins TRBV19 to TRBJ2-5; 9 nucleotides match TRBD1. The length of the CDR3 is 15 residues. Germline CDR1 and CDR2: LNHDA and SQIVND (reference sequence). With 1 base clipped from V and 5 bases from J, the junction kept 5 bases outside the gene matches. The CDR3 region is CASSIAGTGLETQYF. CDR3 nucleotides: TGTGCCAGTAGTATAGCCGGGACAGGGCTTGAGACCCAGTACTTC.

This clonotype was recorded at least ten times. This chain links TRBV7-2 with TRBJ2-2; 11 nucleotides line up with TRBD2. Germline CDR1 and CDR2: SGHTA and FQGNSA. V shed 0 bases, J shed 6 bases, and the junction held 6 bases outside the gene matches. The CDR3 sequence is 17 residues long. The CDR3 sequence is CASSLALVAGGPGELFF. Written as DNA, the CDR3 is TGTGCCAGCAGCTTAGCGCTTGTAGCGGGGGGGCCCGGGGAGCTGTTTTTT. The whole variable domain, filled in from reference TRBV7-2 and TRBJ2-2, reads GAGVSQSPSNKVTEKGKDVELRCDPISGHTALYWYRQSLGQGLEFLIYFQGNSAPDKSGLPSDRFSAERTGGSVSTLTIQRTQQEDSAVYLCASSLALVAGGPGELFFGEGSRLTVL.

Ten or more counts support this clonotype. J is TRBJ2-1 and V is TRBV6-5; 7 nucleotides match TRBD2. The CDR3 is made up of 15 amino acids. Per the germline V gene, CDR1 is MNHEY and CDR2 is SVGAGI. After removal of 1 base from V and 5 bases from J, the junction contained 5 bases not matched to a gene. The CDR3 bases are TGTGCCAGCAGTTACTTGGGGGGGATTAACAATGAGCAGTTCTTC. It yields the protein CASSYLGGINNEQFF.

This clonotype was detected ten times or more. The chain links TRBV28 to TRBJ2-1, with 8 bases aligning to TRBD2. CDR3 size: 14 residues. Trimming took 5 bases from V and 8 from J; bases not matched to a gene: 8. Germline V gives CDR1 MDHEN, CDR2 SYDVKM. The CDR3 here is CASSPGGLRDEQFF. The CDR3, as DNA: TGTGCCAGCAGTCCGGGAGGGTTGAGGGATGAGCAGTTCTTC.

This clonotype was observed at least ten times. V and J are TRBV28 and TRBJ1-5; D remains unclear. Per germline, CDR1 MDHEN and CDR2 SYDVKM. CDR3 length: 15 amino acids. V was cut by 5 bases and J by 0 bases, with 11 bases left in between. The CDR3, as DNA: TGTGCCAGCAGTCTCACCCAGAGTAGCAATCAGCCCCAGCATTTT. Translated, it gives CASSLTQSSNQPQHF.